The text below deals with one T cell receptor beta chain. This specimen belongs to a study of blood T cell repertoires in COVID-19. The wider study: Researchers got acute and convalescent COVID-19 samples from the United States, Italy and Spain.

Those enrolled in Seattle joined during active infection and were followed longitudinally afterward. In the original processing: Reference gene primer amplification gave nucleated cell count estimates. Clones were read by immunoSEQ multiplex PCR, and TCRdb kept only the in-frame ones, dropping some. For V, J and clone size, that table is used; D and trimming come from the DNA. The sample contains 250,000 or so clones, around 89% of which appear only once. The CDR3 contains 13 residues. The V end lost 6 bases, the J end lost 10 bases, and 13 bases lay between the germline ends. CDR1 is MNHEY, CDR2 SVGAGI, per germline.

The TCR was taken from a woman in her fifties or sixties with COVID-19, enrolled during active disease. Source material: peripheral blood. This sequence joins TRBV6-5 and TRBJ1-6; D perhaps matches TRBD1 (5 bases). This CDR3 reads CASSPGTSSPLHF. The DNA for the CDR3 is TGTGCCAGCAGCCCAGGGACTTCCTCACCCCTCCACTTT.